One and the same sample provided the 4 T cell receptor beta chains below, sequenced in a study of neurological immune-mediated disorders (dated by TCRdb to between 2018 and 2021). This specimen's time point label, interpreted: longitudinal time-point 1 (baseline). Library method: 5' RACE. The run used an Illumina HiSeq 2500. In TCRdb, the public reads were trimmed at Q25 with fastp and aligned with MiXCR, with productive beta chains retained. Duplicate CDR3 protein sequences are folded into a single record with the most common DNA and genes. The sample has 55,000 to 80,000 distinct CDR3 sequences on record, approximately 15% of them singletons. The leading ten clones occupy around 4.6% of the sample. The sequenced sample consisted of PBMCs. These receptors originate from a female donor with HTLV-1-associated myelopathy (HAM/TSP).

Judged by abundance, this clonotype is medium-sized. This chain connects TRBV3-1 to TRBJ2-4; 10 bases are shared with TRBD2. The CDR3 has 17 residues. The V gene's germline CDR1 is LGHDT and CDR2 YNNKEL (reference sequence). With V trimmed by 2 bases and J by 0 bases, 4 bases remained unmatched. The CDR3 DNA is TGTGCCAGCAGCCAATCTAGCGGGGGTCTAGCCAAAAACATTCAGTACTTC. It is translated as CASSQSSGGLAKNIQYF.

This clonotype was picked up many times. At one of its ends the junction is not consistent with the germline gene, which may arise from a read error. The J gene is TRBJ1-3, the V gene TRBV3-1, with a tentative D call TRBD1 (5 bases). The germline CDR1 and CDR2 sequences are LGHDT and YNNKEL (reference sequence). The CDR3 is 12 amino acids. The chain's CDR3 is CASSQGEGPLTF. The CDR3 DNA reads TGTGCCAGCAGCCAAGGGGAGGGACCGCTCACCTTT.

This clonotype has just a few counts. V usage is TRBV6-6 and J usage is TRBJ1-2; 8 bases line up with TRBD1. The CDR3 extends over 14 amino acids. The junction had 2 bases not matched to a gene; V was cut back by 2 bases and J by 3 bases. Germline loops: CDR1 MNHNY, CDR2 SVGAGI (reference sequence). The DNA for the CDR3 is TGTGCCAGCAGTTACACGGACAGGGACTATGGCTACACCTTC. Its protein product is CASSYTDRDYGYTF.

The table lists this clonotype with many counts. The CDR3 sequence is CASSGSRGDHYEQYF. Here the CDR3 DNA reads TGCGCCAGCAGCGGCTCCAGGGGAGACCACTACGAGCAGTACTTC. The chain has TRBV5-1 and TRBJ2-7, with D possibly TRBD1 on 6 matching bases. Germline V gene data show CDR1 as SGHRS and CDR2 as YFSETQ. V lost 4 bases, J lost 3 bases, and 17 bases lay in between. The length of the CDR3 is 15 residues.